A single sample is the source of the 15 T cell receptor beta chains below, sequenced in a study of T cells in Graves' hyperthyroidism and ophthalmopathy. The investigators amplified TCR beta CDR3 regions from RNA transcripts. The HTBI primer set drove a first-round RT-PCR of the TCR CDR3. TCRdb redid the calling of the multiplex PCR reads with MiXCR, one entry per CDR3 protein. The data show roughly 700,000 distinct CDR3 sequences, with over 35% seen just once and approximately 31% held by the top ten. Sequenced sample: blood. The receptors derive from a woman between 35 and 50 years old with Graves' hyperthyroidism.

This clonotype was counted at least ten times. The chain couples TRBV9 to TRBJ1-2; D gene unclear. In germline, CDR1 is SGDLS, CDR2 YYNGEE. The CDR3 is made up of 13 amino acids. The V and J ends lost 1 base and 5 bases respectively, with 9 bases between them. The CDR3 coding sequence is TGTGCCAGCAGCGTATCTTCGGCATATGGCTACACCTTC. Translating it yields CASSVSSAYGYTF. Drawing the rest from reference TRBV9 and TRBJ1-2, the complete variable domain is DSGVTQTPKHLITATGQRVTLRCSPRSGDLSVYWYQQSLDQGLQFLIQYYNGEERAKGNILERFSAQQFPDLHSELNLSSLELGDSALYFCASSVSSAYGYTFGSGTRLTVV.

This sequence joins TRBV7-9 and TRBJ1-5; tentative D call: TRBD1 (6 bases). CDR3 size: 15 residues. Germline CDR1 is SEHNR and CDR2 is FQNEAQ (reference sequence). V lost 5 bases to trimming and J lost 4 bases, with 15 bases between them. Here the CDR3 reads CASSLDPGVNQPQHF. For the CDR3, the DNA is TGTGCCAGCAGCCTTGACCCAGGGGTTAATCAGCCCCAGCATTTT. Combining the CDR3 with reference TRBV7-9 and TRBJ1-5 gives the whole variable domain DTGVSQNPRHKITKRGQNVTFRCDPISEHNRLYWYRQTLGQGPEFLTYFQNEAQLEKSRLLSDRFSAERPKGSFSTLEIQRTEQGDSAMYLCASSLDPGVNQPQHFGDGTRLSIL.

Worth noting for this clonotype: As the CDR3 is not closed by the conserved phenylalanine or tryptophan, this likely results from a read error. The chain is built from TRBV5-1 and TRBJ1-1; possibly TRBD1 for D (6 bases). V was cut by 0 bases and J by 2 bases, with 11 bases left in between. Germline CDR1 SGHRS, CDR2 YFSETQ. The CDR3 is 15 amino acids. The CDR3 DNA reads as TGCGCCAGCAGCTTGGCCGGGACACGAAACACTGAAGCTTTCCTT. The encoded protein is CASSLAGTRNTEAFL.

The gene calls are TRBV4-3 and TRBJ2-7; the D gene is possibly TRBD1 (5 bases). The germline V gene encodes CDR1 LGHNA and CDR2 YSLEER. This CDR3 spans 15 amino acids. V lost 0 bases and J 4 bases, leaving 13 bases between the germline ends. Here the CDR3 reads CASSQELAGSYEQYF. CDR3 nucleotide sequence: TGCGCCAGCAGCCAAGAATTGGCAGGGTCGTACGAGCAGTACTTC.

The V call is TRBV20-1, the J call TRBJ2-7; 8 positions match TRBD1. Looked up from germline, CDR1 is DFQATT and CDR2 is SNEGSKA (reference sequence). The trim removed 4 bases at V and 4 bases at J, leaving 12 bases unmatched. The CDR3 spans 15 residues. The CDR3 region has the DNA TGCAGTGCTAACCCCCCCGGGACAGGAGCTTACGAGCAGTACTTC. It is translated as CSANPPGTGAYEQYF.

The genes are TRBV2 and TRBJ2-5, with a tentative D call TRBD2 (5 bases). Trimming left V 9 bases short and J 3 bases short, with 11 bases between. The CDR3 is made up of 12 amino acids. The germline CDR1 and CDR2 sequences are SNHLY and FYNNEI. The CDR3 sequence: CASAREKETQYF. The DNA for the CDR3 is TGTGCCAGTGCCCGGGAAAAAGAGACCCAGTACTTC. Full variable domain (outside the CDR3, taken from reference TRBV2 and TRBJ2-5): EPEVTQTPSHQVTQMGQEVILRCVPISNHLYFYWYRQILGQKVEFLVSFYNNEISEKSEIFDDQFSVERPDGSNFTLKIRSTKLEDSAMYFCASAREKETQYFGPGTRLLVL.

Regarding this clonotype: With a much larger clone just one base away, this may be a read error. The chain carries TRBV29-1 and TRBJ2-6; D is perhaps TRBD1 (5 bases). The CDR3 sequence is 13 residues long. Per the germline V gene, CDR1 is SQVTM and CDR2 is ANQGSEA. DNA for the CDR3: TGCAGCATAACAGGACCTGGGGCCAACGTCCTGGCTTTC. Translation gives CSITGPGANVLAF.

This chain links TRBV12-5 with TRBJ1-1, with D maybe TRBD1 (5 bases). V was cut by 3 bases and J by 7 bases, with 12 bases left in between. The germline V gene has CDR1 LGHNT and CDR2 FRNRAP. CDR3 length: 13 residues. The CDR3 nucleotides are TGTGCTAGTGGTTTCCGGGGGGGAAGTGAAGCTTTCTTT. Its protein product is CASGFRGGSEAFF.

On this clonotype itself: A single base separates this from a much larger clone, so it may be a read error. Here the CDR3 reads CASSVRVGTAMNTEAFF. Here the CDR3 DNA reads TGTGCCAGCAGCGTGCGTGTTGGGACAGCGATGAACACTGAAGCTTTCTTT. This chain connects TRBV5-6 to TRBJ1-1; 7 bases agree with TRBD1. Per the germline V gene, CDR1 is SGHDT and CDR2 is YYEEEE. After removal of 4 bases from V and 0 bases from J, the junction contained 12 bases not matched to a gene. The CDR3 has 17 amino acids.

The chain uses TRBV2 and TRBJ2-7; 10 bases match TRBD2. Germline V CDR1 and CDR2: SNHLY, FYNNEI. The CDR3 runs 17 residues. J was trimmed by 3 bases and V by 8 bases; bases with no gene match: 16. CDR3 DNA: TGTGCCAGCGTCAAAACACTGTCTAGCGGGAGAGTCTACGAGCAGTACTTC. Protein: CASVKTLSSGRVYEQYF.

CDR3 amino acids: CASSLELDSWQYF. As DNA, the CDR3 is TGTGCCAGCAGCTTAGAACTAGATTCCTGGCAGTATTTT. The genes are TRBV7-8 and TRBJ2-3; maybe TRBD2 (5 bases). CDR1 and CDR2 (germline): SGHVS, FQNEAQ. Trimming cost V 1 base and J 11 bases, with 13 bases left between them. The CDR3 runs to 13 residues.

This clonotype has more than one count but fewer than ten. The V gene is TRBV6-5, the J gene TRBJ2-6; TRBD2 agrees at 7 bases. Looked up from germline, CDR1 is MNHEY and CDR2 is SVGAGI. The CDR3 is 19 residues long. Trimming removed 5 bases from V and 0 bases from J; junction bases left unmatched: 13. The DNA of the CDR3 is TGTGCCAGCAGTAGGGGAGGGGCCAGGGCCTTCTCTGGGGCCAACGTCCTGACTTTC. Encoded protein: CASSRGGARAFSGANVLTF.

The V call is TRBV9, the J call TRBJ2-2; 7 bases are a match to TRBD1. Trimming removed 4 bases from V and 3 bases from J; junction bases left unmatched: 6. This CDR3 is 15 amino acids long. Looked up from germline, CDR1 is SGDLS and CDR2 is YYNGEE. CDR3 DNA: TGTGCCAGCAGCATACACAGGGGCGACACCGGGGAGCTGTTTTTT. Translation gives CASSIHRGDTGELFF.

This clonotype was detected only a few times. The rearrangement joins TRBV20-1 to TRBJ2-4; D unclear. V gave up 3 bases and J gave up 7 bases, with 13 bases separating them. Germline lookup yields CDR1 DFQATT and CDR2 SNEGSKA (reference sequence). The CDR3 runs to 13 residues. The CDR3 bases are TGCAGTGCTAGCTTTCCGGGTTTGAACATTCAGTACTTC. Encoded protein: CSASFPGLNIQYF.

V gene TRBV2 combines with J gene TRBJ1-3; D unresolved. Germline V lookup: CDR1 SNHLY, CDR2 FYNNEI. The V end lost 6 bases, the J end lost 4 bases, and 19 bases lay between the germline ends. The CDR3 has 16 residues. In DNA, the CDR3 is TGTGCCAGCAGCGCCGACCCTGGGAACTTCGGAAACACCATATATTTT. Amino acid sequence: CASSADPGNFGNTIYF.